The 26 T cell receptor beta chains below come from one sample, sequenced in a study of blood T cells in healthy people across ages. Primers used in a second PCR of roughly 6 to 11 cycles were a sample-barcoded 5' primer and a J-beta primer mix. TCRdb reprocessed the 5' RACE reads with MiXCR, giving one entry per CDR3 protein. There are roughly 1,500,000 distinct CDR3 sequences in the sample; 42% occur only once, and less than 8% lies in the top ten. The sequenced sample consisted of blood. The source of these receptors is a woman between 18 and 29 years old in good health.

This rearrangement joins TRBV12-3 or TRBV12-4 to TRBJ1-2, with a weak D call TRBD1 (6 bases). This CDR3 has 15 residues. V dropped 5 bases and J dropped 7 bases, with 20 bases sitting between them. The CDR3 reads CASSDTGSLFRGYTF. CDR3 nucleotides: TGTGCCAGCAGTGATACAGGGAGCCTATTTCGTGGCTACACCTTC.

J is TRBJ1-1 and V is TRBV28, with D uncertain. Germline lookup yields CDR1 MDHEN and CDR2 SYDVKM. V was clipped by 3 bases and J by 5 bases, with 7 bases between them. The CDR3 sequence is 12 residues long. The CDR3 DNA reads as TGTGCCAGCAGTTTTGTCCGGACTGAAGCTTTCTTT. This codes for CASSFVRTEAFF.

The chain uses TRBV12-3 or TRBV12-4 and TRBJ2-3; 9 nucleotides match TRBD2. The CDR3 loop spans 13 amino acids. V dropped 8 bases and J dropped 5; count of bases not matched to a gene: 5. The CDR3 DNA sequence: TGTGCCAGCGCGGGAGGGTGGGGAGATACGCAGTATTTT. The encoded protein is CASAGGWGDTQYF.

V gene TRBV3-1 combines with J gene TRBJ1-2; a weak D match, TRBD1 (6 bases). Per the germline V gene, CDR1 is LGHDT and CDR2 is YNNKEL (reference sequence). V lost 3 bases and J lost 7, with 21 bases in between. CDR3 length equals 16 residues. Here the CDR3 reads CASSQQGGHGGSGYTF. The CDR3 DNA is TGTGCCAGCAGCCAGCAAGGGGGACACGGCGGCAGTGGCTACACCTTC.

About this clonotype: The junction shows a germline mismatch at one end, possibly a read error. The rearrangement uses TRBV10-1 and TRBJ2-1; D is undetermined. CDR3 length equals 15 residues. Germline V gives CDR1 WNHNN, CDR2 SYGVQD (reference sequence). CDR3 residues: CASSEFRDSYNGQFF. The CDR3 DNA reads TGCGCCAGCAGTGAATTTCGCGACTCCTACAATGGGCAGTTCTTC.

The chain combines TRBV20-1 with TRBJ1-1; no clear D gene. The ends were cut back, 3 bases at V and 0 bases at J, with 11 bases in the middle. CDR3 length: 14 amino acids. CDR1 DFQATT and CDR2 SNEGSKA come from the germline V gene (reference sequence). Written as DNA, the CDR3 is TGCAGTGCTAGCCGGGGATTCATGAACACTGAAGCTTTCTTT. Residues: CSASRGFMNTEAFF.

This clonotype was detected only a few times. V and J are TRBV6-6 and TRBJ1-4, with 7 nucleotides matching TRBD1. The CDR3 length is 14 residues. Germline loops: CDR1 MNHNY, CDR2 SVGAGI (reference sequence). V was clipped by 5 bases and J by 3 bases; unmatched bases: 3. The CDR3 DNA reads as TGTGCCAGCAGTACAGGGGTGGCTAATGAAAAACTGTTTTTT. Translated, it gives CASSTGVANEKLFF.

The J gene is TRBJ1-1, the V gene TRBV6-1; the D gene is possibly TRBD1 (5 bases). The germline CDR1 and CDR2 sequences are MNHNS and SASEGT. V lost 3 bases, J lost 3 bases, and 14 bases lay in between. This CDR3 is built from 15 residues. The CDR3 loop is CASSDPLVGDTEAFF. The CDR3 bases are TGTGCCAGCAGTGACCCCCTCGTAGGGGACACTGAAGCTTTCTTT.

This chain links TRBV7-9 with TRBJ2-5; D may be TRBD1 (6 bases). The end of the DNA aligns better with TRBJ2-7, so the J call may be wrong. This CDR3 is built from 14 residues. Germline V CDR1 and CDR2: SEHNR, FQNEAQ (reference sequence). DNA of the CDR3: TGTGCCAGCAGCTCGAGACAGGTTAGCTGCGAGCAGTACTTC. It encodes CASSSRQVSCEQYF.

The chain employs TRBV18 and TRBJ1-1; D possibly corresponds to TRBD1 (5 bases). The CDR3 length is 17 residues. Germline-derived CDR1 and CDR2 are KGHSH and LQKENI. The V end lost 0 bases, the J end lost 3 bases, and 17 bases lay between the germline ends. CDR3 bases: TGTGCCAGCTCACCACCGTTACCAGGGCAATGGGACACTGAAGCTTTCTTT. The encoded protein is CASSPPLPGQWDTEAFF. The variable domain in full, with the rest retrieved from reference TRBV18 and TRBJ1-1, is NAGVMQNPRHLVRRRGQEARLRCSPMKGHSHVYWYRQLPEEGLKFMVYLQKENIIDESGMPKERFSAEFPKEGPSILRIQQVVRGDSAAYFCASSPPLPGQWDTEAFFGQGTRLTVV.

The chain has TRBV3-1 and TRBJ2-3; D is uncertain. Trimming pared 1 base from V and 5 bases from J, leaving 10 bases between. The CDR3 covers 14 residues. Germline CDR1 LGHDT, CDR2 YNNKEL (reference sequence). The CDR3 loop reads CASSQVLTGDTQYF. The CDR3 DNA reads TGTGCCAGCAGCCAAGTACTAACGGGAGATACGCAGTATTTT.

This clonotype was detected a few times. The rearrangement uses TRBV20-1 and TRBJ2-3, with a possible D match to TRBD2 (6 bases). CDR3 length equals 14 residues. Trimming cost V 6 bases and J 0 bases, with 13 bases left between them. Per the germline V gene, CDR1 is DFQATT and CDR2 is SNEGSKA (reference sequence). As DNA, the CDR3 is TGCAGTGCCTTACTAGCTGGAAGCACAGATACGCAGTATTTT. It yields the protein CSALLAGSTDTQYF.

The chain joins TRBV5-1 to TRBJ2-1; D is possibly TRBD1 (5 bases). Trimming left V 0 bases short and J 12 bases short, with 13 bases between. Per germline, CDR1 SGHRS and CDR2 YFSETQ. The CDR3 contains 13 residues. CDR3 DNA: TGCGCCAGCAGCTTGGAGGGGCAGTTTTGGCAGTTCTTC. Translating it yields CASSLEGQFWQFF.

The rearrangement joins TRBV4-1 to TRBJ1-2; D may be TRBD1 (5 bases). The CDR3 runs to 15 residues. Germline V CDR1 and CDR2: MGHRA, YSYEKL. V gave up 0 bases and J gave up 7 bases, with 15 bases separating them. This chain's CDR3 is CASSQDRETGGGYTF. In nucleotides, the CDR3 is TGCGCCAGCAGCCAAGATCGCGAGACGGGGGGTGGCTACACCTTC.

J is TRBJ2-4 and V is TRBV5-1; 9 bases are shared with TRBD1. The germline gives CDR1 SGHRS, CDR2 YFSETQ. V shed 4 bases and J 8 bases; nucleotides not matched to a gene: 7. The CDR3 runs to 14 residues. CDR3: CASSQDRGLDIQYF. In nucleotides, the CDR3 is TGCGCCAGCAGCCAGGACAGGGGATTGGACATTCAGTACTTC.

The CDR3 DNA reads as TGCGCCAGCAGCTTCAGGGACGCGTTGGTCAATGAGCAGTTCTTC. Translation gives CASSFRDALVNEQFF. V and J are TRBV5-1 and TRBJ2-1; D may be TRBD1 or TRBD2 (5 bases each). The V and J ends lost 2 bases and 6 bases respectively, with 15 bases between them. CDR1 and CDR2 from the germline V gene are SGHRS and YFSETQ. This CDR3 has 15 residues. The entire variable domain, with the rest obtained from reference TRBV5-1 and TRBJ2-1, is as follows: KAGVTQTPRYLIKTRGQQVTLSCSPISGHRSVSWYQQTPGQGLQFLFEYFSETQRNKGNFPGRFSGRQFSNSRSEMNVSTLELGDSALYLCASSFRDALVNEQFFGPGTRLTVL.

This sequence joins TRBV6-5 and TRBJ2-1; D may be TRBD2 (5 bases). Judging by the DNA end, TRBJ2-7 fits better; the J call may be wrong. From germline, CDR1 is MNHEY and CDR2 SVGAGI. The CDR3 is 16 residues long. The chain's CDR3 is CASSYSGGSSYNEQYF. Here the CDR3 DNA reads TGTGCCAGCAGTTACTCGGGCGGGTCCTCCTACAATGAGCAGTACTTC.

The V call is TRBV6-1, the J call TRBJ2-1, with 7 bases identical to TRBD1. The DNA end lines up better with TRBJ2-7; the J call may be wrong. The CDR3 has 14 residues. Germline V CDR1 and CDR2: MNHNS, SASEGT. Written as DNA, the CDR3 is TGTGCCAGCAGGGTCTACAGGGGCGGCAATGAGCAGTACTTC. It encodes CASRVYRGGNEQYF.

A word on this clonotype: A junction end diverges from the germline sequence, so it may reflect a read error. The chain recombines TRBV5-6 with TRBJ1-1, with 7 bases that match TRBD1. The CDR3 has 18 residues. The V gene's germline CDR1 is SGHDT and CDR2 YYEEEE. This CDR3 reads CASSSLVWDRPMNTEAFF. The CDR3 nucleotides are TGTGCCAGCAGCTCCCTCGTTTGGGACAGACCTATGAACACCGAAGCTTTCTTT.

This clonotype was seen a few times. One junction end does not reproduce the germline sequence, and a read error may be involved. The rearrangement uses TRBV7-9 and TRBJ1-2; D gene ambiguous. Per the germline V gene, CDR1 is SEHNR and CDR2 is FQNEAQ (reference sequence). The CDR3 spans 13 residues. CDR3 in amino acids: CASSLQTNYGYTF. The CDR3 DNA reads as TGCGCCAGCAGCTTGCAAACTAACTATGGCTACACCTTC.

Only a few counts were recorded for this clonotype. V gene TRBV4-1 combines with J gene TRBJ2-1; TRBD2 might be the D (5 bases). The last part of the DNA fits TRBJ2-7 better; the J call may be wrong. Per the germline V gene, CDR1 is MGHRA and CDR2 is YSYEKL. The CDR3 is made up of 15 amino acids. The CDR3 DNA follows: TGCGCCAGCAGCCAAGGGGCTAGCTCCTACAATGAGCAGTACTTC. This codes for CASSQGASSYNEQYF.

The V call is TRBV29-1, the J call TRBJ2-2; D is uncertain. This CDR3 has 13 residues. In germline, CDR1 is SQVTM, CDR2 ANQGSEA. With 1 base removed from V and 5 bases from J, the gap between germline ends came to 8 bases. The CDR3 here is CSVEVAGTGELFF. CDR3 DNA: TGCAGCGTTGAAGTTGCTGGGACCGGGGAGCTGTTTTTT.

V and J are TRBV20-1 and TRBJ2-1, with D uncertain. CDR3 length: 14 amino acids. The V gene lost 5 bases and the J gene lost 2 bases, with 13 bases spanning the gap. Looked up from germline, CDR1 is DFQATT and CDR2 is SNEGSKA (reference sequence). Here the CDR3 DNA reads TGCAGTGCTCCGCCAGGCGGACCCTACAATGAGCAGTTCTTC. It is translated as CSAPPGGPYNEQFF.

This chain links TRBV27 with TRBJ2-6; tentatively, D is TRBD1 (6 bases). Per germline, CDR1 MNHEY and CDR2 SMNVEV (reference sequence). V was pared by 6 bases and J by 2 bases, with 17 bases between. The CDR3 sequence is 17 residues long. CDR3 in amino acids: CASSPPDRLTGANVLTF. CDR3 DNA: TGTGCCAGCAGCCCACCAGACAGGTTAACTGGGGCCAACGTCCTGACTTTC.

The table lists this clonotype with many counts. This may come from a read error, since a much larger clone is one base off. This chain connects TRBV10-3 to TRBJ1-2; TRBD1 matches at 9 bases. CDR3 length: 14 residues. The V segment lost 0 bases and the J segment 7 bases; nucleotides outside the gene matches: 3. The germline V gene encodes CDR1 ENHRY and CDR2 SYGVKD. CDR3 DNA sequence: TGTGCCATCAGTGAGTCGGACAGGGGATGTGGCTACACCTTC. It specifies CAISESDRGCGYTF.

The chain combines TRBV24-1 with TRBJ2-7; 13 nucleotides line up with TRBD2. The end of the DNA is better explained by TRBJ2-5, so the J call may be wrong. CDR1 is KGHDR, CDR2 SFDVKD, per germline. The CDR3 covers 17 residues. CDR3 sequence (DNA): TGTGCCACCAGTGGCAGGACTAGCGGGGGTTGGGGTGAGACCCAGTACTTC. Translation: CATSGRTSGGWGETQYF.